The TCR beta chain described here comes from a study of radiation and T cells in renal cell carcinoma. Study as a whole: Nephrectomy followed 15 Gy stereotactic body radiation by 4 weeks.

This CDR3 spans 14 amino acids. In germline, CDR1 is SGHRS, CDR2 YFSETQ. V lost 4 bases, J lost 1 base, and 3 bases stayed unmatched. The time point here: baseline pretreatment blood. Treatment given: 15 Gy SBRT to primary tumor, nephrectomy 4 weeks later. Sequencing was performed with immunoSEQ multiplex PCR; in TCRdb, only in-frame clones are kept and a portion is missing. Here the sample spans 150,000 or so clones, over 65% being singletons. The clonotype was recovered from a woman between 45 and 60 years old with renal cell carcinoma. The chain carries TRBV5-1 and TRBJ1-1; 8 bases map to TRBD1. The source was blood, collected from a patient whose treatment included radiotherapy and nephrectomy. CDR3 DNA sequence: TGCGCCAGCAGCCTGACAGGGGCGAACACTGAAGCTTTCTTT. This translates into CASSLTGANTEAFF.